This T cell receptor beta chain came from a study of blood T cell repertoires in COVID-19 (dated by TCRdb to 2020 to 2021). For the wider study: Samples from collaborators originated in the United States, Italy and Spain and spanned both the acute and convalescent phases of COVID-19. The material from the prospective study consisted of cDNA or gDNA derived from T cells, B-cell-depleted T cells, or PBMCs. Subjects who had been exposed to COVID-19, were actively infected with it, or had recovered from it provided the deeply sampled blood TCRbeta repertoires that made up the dataset. The repertoires were released in a freely available public database intended as a resource for research on the immune response to SARS-CoV-2. Samples came from the ongoing ImmuneRACE study (first 160 participants) plus 1,254 subjects from 6 global collaborators. Nearly every sample came with metadata listing a de-identified subject ID, COVID-19 status, age in years and sex. Where HLA class I and class II types were available, the types were taken from metadata supplied by the sample provider, not from assay-based typing. Beyond this particular receptor, the publication reports: How much clinical and demographic metadata was included differed by source and by participant, and the metadata was provided uncurated.

TCRbeta CDR3 regions were amplified from genomic DNA using the immunoSEQ Assay, a bias-controlled multiplex PCR. The paper's processing steps were these. The number of nucleated cells in each sample was estimated by amplification of reference gene primers within the assay. Sequence reads were collapsed and filtered to measure the absolute abundance of every unique TCRbeta CDR3 rearrangement. Productive Simpson clonality was computed per sample as the square root of Simpson's diversity index over productive rearrangements. TCRdb took this table from immuneACCESS and kept in-frame rearrangements with V and J called. Such tables lack part of the clones; where checked against another copy, unresolved V genes explain under half of the gap, and the rest is unexplained. For V, J and clone size, that table is used; D and trimming come from the DNA. Across this sample there are under 300,000 clones, with under 85% seen only once. The top ten hold about 4% of the sample.

Collaborating institutions collected whole blood in K2EDTA tubes following their own protocols. For TCRbeta analysis, collaborator samples were shipped as frozen whole blood, as isolated PBMCs, or as DNA extracted from either sample type. This clone turned up a few times. The clone's antigen remains unknown. It has no much larger one-base neighbor in the sample; base qualities were not kept. The CDR3, from cysteine to phenylalanine, totals 17 residues. Only the CDR3 DNA is retained, 51 bases long and in frame from the first base. The V and J segments used are TRBV21-1 and TRBJ1-6; the D call TRBD1 from the table was never checked on the DNA. TRBV21-1 is given as a pseudogene. The TCR originated in a woman aged 40 to 49 with active or convalescent COVID-19. Specimen: peripheral blood. The DNA is TGTGCCAGCAGCAACCCGATCCGGGACAGGATGAATTCACCCCTCCACTTT. This yields the protein CASSNPIRDRMNSPLHF.